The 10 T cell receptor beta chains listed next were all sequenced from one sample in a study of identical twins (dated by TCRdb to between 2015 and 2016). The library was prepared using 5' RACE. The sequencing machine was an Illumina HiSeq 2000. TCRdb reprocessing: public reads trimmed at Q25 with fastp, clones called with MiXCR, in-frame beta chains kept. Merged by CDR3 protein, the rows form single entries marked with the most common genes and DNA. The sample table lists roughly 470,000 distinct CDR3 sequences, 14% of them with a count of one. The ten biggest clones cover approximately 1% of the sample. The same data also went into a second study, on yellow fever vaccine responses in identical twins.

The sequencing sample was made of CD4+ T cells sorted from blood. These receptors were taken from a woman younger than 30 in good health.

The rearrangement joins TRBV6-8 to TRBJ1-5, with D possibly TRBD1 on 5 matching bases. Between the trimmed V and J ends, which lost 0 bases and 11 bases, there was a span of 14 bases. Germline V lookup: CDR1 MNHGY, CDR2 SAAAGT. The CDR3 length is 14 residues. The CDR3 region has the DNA TGTGCCAGCAGTTACTCGATGCTGGGGGAAGCCCAGCATTTT. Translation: CASSYSMLGEAQHF.

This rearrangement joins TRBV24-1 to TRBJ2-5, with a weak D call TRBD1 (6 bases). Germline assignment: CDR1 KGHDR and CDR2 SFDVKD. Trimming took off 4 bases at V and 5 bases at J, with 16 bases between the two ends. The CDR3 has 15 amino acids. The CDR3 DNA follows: TGTGCCACCAGTGAGTCCGGGACACTCCGGGAGACCCAGTACTTC. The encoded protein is CATSESGTLRETQYF.

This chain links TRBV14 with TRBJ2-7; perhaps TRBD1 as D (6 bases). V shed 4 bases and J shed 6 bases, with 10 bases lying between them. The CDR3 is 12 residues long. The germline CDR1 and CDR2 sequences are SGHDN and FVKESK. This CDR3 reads CASSRYRVEQYF. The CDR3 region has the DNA TGTGCCAGCAGCCGATACAGGGTCGAGCAGTACTTC.

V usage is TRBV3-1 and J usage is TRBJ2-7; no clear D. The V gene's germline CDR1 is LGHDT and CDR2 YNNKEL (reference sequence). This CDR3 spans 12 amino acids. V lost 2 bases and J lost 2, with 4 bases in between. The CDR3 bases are TGTGCCAGCAGCCAAACAGCCTACGAGCAGTACTTC. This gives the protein CASSQTAYEQYF.

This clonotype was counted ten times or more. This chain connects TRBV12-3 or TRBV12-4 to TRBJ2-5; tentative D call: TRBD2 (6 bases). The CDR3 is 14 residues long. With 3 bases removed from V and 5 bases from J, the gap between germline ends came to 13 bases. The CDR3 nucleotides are TGTGCCAGCAGTTTGTACGGGGGACCCGAGACCCAGTACTTC. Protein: CASSLYGGPETQYF.

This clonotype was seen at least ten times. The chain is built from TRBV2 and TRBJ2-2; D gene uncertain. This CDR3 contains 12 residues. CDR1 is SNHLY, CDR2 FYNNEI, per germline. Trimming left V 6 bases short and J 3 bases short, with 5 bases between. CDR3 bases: TGTGCCAGCAGGTCGGACACCGGGGAGCTGTTTTTT. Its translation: CASRSDTGELFF.

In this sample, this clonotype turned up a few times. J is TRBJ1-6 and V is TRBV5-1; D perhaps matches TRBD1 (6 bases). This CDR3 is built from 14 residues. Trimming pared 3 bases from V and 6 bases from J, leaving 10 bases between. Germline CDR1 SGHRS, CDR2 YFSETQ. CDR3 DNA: TGCGCCAGCAGCTCCGGGACAACTAATTCACCCCTCCACTTT. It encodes CASSSGTTNSPLHF.

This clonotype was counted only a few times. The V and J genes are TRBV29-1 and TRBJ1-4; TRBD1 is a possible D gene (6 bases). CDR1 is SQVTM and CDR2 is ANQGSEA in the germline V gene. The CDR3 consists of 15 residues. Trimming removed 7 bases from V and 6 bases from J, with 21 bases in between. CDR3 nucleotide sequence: TGCAGCGCGACCGGGACACCTTCAGGGGATGAAAAACTGTTTTTT. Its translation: CSATGTPSGDEKLFF.

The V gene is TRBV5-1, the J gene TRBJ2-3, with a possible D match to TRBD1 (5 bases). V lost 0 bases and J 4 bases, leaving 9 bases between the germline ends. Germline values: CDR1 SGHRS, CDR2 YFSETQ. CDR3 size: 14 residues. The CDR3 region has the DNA TGCGCCAGCAGCTTGGAGAGACAGTCAGATACGCAGTATTTT. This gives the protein CASSLERQSDTQYF.

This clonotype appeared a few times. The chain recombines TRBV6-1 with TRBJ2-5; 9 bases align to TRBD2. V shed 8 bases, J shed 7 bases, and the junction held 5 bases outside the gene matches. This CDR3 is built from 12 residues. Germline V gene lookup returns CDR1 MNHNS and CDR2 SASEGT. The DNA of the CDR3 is TGTGCCAGCGGGATAGCGGGGGCGACCCAGTACTTC. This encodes CASGIAGATQYF.